This T cell receptor beta chain was recorded in a study of T cells after yellow fever vaccination. This clonotype turned up a few times. Each CDR3 protein is one row after TCRdb ran MiXCR on the 5' RACE reads. Of about 320,000 distinct CDR3 sequences in the sample, 9.5% to 15% were seen once. The starting material was CD4+ T cells sorted from PBMCs, obtained 15 days after the yellow fever booster vaccination. The sequence derives from a young man who received the YFV17D yellow fever vaccine.

CDR3 region: CASKASAGFNEQFF. The CDR3 DNA follows: TGCGCCAGCAAGGCAAGTGCAGGATTCAATGAGCAGTTCTTC. J is TRBJ2-1 and V is TRBV5-1; unclear D gene. V dropped 6 bases and J dropped 6 bases, with 16 bases sitting between them. The CDR3 is 14 amino acids. Germline CDR1 and CDR2: SGHRS and YFSETQ.